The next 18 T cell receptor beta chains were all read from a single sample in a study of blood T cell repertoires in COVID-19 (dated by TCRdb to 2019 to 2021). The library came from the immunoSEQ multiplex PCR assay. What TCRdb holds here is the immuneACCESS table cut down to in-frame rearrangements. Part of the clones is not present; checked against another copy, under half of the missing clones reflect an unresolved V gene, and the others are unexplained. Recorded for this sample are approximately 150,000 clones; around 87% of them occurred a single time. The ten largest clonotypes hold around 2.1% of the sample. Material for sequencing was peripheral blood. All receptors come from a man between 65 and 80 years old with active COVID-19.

CDR3 sequence reads: CASSLSSGSSYNEQFF. In DNA, the CDR3 is TGTGCCAGCAGCTTATCTAGCGGGAGTTCCTACAATGAGCAGTTCTTC. This chain joins TRBV7-6 and TRBJ2-1, with 10 bases that match TRBD2. Germline CDR1 and CDR2: SGHVS and FNYEAQ. There are 16 residues in the CDR3. V was clipped by 2 bases and J by 1 base; unmatched bases: 2.

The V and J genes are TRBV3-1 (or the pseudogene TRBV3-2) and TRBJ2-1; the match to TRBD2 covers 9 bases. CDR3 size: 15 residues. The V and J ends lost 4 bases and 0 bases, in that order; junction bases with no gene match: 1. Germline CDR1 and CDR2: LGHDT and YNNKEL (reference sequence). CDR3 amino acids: CASSRSGSSYNEQFF. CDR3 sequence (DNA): TGTGCCAGCAGCCGTAGCGGGAGCTCCTACAATGAGCAGTTCTTC.

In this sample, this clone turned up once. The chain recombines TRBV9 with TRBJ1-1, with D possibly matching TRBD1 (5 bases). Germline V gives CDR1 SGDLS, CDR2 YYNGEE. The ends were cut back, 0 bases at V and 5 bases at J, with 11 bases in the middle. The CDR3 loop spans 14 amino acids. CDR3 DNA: TGTGCCAGCAGCGTAGGGGGCTCGGAGACTGAAGCTTTCTTT. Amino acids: CASSVGGSETEAFF.

CDR3 nucleotides: TGTGCCACCAGGGGGCTGGACGAGCAGTACTTC. It translates to CATRGLDEQYF. The genes are TRBV10-3 and TRBJ2-7, with 8 bases aligning to TRBD1. CDR3 length equals 11 residues. CDR1 and CDR2 (germline): ENHRY, SYGVKD. V dropped 10 bases and J dropped 5; count of bases not matched to a gene: 4.

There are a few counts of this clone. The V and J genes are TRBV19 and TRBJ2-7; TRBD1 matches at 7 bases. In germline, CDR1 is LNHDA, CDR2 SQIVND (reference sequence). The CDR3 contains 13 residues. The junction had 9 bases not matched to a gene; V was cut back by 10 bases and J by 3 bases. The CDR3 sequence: CATREGAGYEQYF. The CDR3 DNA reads TGTGCCACCCGAGAGGGGGCTGGCTACGAGCAGTACTTC.

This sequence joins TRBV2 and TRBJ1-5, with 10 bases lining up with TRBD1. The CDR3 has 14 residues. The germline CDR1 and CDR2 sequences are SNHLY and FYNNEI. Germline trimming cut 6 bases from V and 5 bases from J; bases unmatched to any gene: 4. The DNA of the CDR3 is TGTGCCAGCAGGACAGGGGGCGTCGATCAGCCCCAGCATTTT. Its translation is CASRTGGVDQPQHF.

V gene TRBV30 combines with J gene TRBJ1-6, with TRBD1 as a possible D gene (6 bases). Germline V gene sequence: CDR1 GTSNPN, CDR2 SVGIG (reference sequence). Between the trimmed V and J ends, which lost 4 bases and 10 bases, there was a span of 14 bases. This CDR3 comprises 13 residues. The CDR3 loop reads CAWTAGDHSPLHF. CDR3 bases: TGTGCCTGGACGGCAGGGGATCACTCACCCCTCCACTTT.

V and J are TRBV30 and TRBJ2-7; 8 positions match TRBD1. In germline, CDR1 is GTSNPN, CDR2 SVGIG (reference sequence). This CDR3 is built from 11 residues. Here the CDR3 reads CAVTGAYEQYF. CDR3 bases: TGTGCTGTGACAGGGGCCTACGAGCAGTACTTC.

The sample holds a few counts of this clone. CDR3 amino acids: CASSHRGTGYYEQYF. DNA for the CDR3: TGTGCCAGCAGCCACCGGGGGACAGGCTACTACGAGCAGTACTTC. The chain links TRBV28 to TRBJ2-7; 8 bases fit TRBD1. This CDR3 is built from 15 residues. V gave up 6 bases and J gave up 3 bases; unmatched junction bases: 10. CDR1 and CDR2 (germline): MDHEN, SYDVKM.

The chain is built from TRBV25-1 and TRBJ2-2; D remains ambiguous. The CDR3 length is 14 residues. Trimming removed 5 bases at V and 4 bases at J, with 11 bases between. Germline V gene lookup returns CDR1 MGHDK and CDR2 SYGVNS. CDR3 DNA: TGTGCCAGCAGTAGTAACCCGGGCACCGGGGAGCTGTTTTTT. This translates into CASSSNPGTGELFF. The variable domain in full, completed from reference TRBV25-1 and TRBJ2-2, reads EADIYQTPRYLVIGTGKKITLECSQTMGHDKMYWYQQDPGMELHLIHYSYGVNSTEKGDLSSESTVSRIRTEHFPLTLESARPSHTSQYLCASSSNPGTGELFFGEGSRLTVL.

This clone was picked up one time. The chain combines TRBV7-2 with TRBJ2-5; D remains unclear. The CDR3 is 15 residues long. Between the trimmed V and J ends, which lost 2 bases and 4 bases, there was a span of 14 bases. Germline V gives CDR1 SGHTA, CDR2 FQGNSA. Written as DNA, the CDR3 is TGTGCCAGCAGCTTACAGTCCCTGTTACGAGAGACCCAGTACTTC. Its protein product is CASSLQSLLRETQYF.

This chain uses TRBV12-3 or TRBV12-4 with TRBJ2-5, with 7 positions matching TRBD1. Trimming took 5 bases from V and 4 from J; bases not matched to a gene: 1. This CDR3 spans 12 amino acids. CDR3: CASSNRGETQYF. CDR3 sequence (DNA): TGTGCCAGCAGTAACAGGGGAGAGACCCAGTACTTC.

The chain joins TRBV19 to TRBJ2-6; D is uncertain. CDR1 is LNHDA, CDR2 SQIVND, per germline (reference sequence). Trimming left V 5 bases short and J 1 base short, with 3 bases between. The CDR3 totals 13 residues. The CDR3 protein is CASSSSGANVLTF. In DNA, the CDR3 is TGTGCCAGTAGTTCGTCTGGGGCCAACGTCCTGACTTTC.

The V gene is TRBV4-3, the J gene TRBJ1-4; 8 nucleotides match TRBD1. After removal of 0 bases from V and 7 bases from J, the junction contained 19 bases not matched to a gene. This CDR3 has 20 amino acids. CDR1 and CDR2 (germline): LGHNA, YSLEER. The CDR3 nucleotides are TGCGCCAGCAGCCAAGACCGATCAGGACAGGGCCAGCTGGCGAGTGAAAAACTGTTTTTT. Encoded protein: CASSQDRSGQGQLASEKLFF.

The CDR3 is CASSLNFPAEYQETQYF. The CDR3 DNA sequence: TGCGCCAGCAGCTTGAATTTCCCGGCGGAGTACCAAGAGACCCAGTACTTC. J is TRBJ2-5 and V is TRBV5-1; no reliable D call. The CDR3 is made up of 17 amino acids. The germline gives CDR1 SGHRS, CDR2 YFSETQ. Trimming pared 1 base from V and 0 bases from J, leaving 16 bases between.

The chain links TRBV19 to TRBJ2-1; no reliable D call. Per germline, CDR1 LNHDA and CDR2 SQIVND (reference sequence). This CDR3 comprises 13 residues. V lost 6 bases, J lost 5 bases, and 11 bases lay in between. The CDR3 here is CASSPLVNNEQFF. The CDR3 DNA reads TGTGCCAGTAGCCCCCTAGTAAACAATGAGCAGTTCTTC.

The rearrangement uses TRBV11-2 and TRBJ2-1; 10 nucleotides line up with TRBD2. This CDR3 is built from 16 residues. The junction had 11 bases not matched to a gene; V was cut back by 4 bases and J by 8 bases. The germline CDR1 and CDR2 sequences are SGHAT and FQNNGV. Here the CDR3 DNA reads TGTGCCAGCAGCTCCTATCGGACTAGCGGAGGTTATGAGCAGTTCTTC. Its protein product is CASSSYRTSGGYEQFF.

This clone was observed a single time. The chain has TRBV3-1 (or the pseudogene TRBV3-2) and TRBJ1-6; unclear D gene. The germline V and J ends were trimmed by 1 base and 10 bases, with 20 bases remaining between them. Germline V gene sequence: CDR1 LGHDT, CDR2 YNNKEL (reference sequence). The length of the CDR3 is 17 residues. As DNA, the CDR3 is TGTGCCAGCAGCCAAGGGGCACTAGGACGGGTTGGGTCACCCCTCCACTTT. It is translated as CASSQGALGRVGSPLHF.